The rows below give T cell receptor beta chains drawn from one sample of a study of kidney transplant recipient with SARS-CoV-2 infection. TCRdb reprocessed the reads with MiXCR, giving one entry per CDR3 protein. The data show 200,000 to 250,000 distinct CDR3 sequences, with 25% to 35% seen just once and under 9.5% held by the top ten. This material consisted of a blood sample, taken at baseline and between days 110 and 120 from a kidney transplant recipient. These receptors came from a male patient aged 30 to 40 who had COVID-19 and was a kidney transplant recipient. A subset of T cells may come from the graft donor. The CDR3 runs from the conserved cysteine through the conserved F or W. The order of the fields is clone size, J gene, V gene, D gene, CDR3 protein, CDR3 DNA. A D gene is named only where the DNA matches it firmly. Size values are once, few and many counts, or a class for expanded clones, and some rows have none.

many | TRBJ2-2 | TRBV3-1 | . | CASSQDPTSTSAITGELFF | TGTGCCAGCAGCCAAGATCCTACTAGCACTTCGGCCATCACCGGGGAGCTGTTTTTT
many | TRBJ1-1 | TRBV10-3 | TRBD1 | CAISGGQGAEAFF | TGTGCCATCAGTGGGGGACAGGGCGCTGAAGCTTTCTTT
many | TRBJ1-3 | TRBV20-1 | . | CSARAPDLGNTIYF | TGCAGTGCTAGAGCCCCTGACTTGGGAAACACCATATATTTT
many | TRBJ1-2 | TRBV30 | . | CAWIDRRYRKTYGYTF | TGTGCCTGGATAGACAGGCGTTATAGAAAGACCTATGGCTACACCTTC
many | TRBJ1-2 | TRBV3-1 | . | CASSWRITLRKTYGYTF | TGTGCCAGCAGCTGGCGTATCACCCTTCGAAAGACCTATGGCTACACCTTC
many | TRBJ2-6 | TRBV8-2 | . | CGRYGRITQSRANVLTF | TGTGGCAGATACGGTAGGATAACACAAAGTCGGGCCAACGTCCTGACTTTC
. | TRBJ2-1 | TRBV7-3 | TRBD2 | CASSLGGRLGNEQFF | TGTGCCAGCAGCTTAGGCGGGAGGCTCGGGAATGAGCAGTTCTTC
many | TRBJ1-2 | TRBV20-1 | TRBD1 | CSASRQGAQTVGYTF | TGCAGTGCTTCCCGACAGGGGGCGCAAACGGTTGGCTACACCTTC
many | TRBJ1-5 | TRBV20-1 | . | CSAPTGNQPQHF | TGCAGTGCCCCAACAGGCAATCAGCCCCAGCATTTT
many | TRBJ1-6 | TRBV3-2 | . | CASSQDLHSPLHF | TGTGCCAGCAGCCAAGATCTTCATTCACCCCTCCACTTT
. | TRBJ2-1 | TRBV6-2/TRBV6-3 | . | CASSYSAFGRGSEQFF | TGTGCCAGCAGTTACTCGGCCTTCGGGAGAGGGAGTGAGCAGTTCTTC
many | TRBJ1-2 | TRBV5-3 | . | CARFLEVVRKTYGYTF | TGTGCCAGATTTCTGGAAGTGGTGAGAAAGACCTATGGCTACACCTTC